The 18 T cell receptor beta chains below all came from one sample that was sequenced in a study of shared T cell receptors in the human thymus. Generated by immunoSEQ multiplex PCR, the TCRdb table keeps only in-frame clones and is missing some. In the table there are fewer than 700,000 clones, around nine tenths of which are singletons. This sample also appeared in a second study, on human thymus T cells.

What was sequenced was thymocytes. All receptors come from a boy younger than two with a congenital heart defect.

The genes are TRBV7-2 and TRBJ2-5; weak D call: TRBD1 (6 bases). CDR1 and CDR2 from the germline V gene are SGHTA and FQGNSA. Trimming cost V 5 bases and J 5 bases, with 18 bases left between them. The CDR3 length is 15 residues. In DNA, the CDR3 is TGTGCCAGCAGCACGGTCGCAGGGGCGAAGGAGACCCAGTACTTC. Protein sequence: CASSTVAGAKETQYF.

This chain joins TRBV7-6 and TRBJ2-5, with 7 bases identical to TRBD1. Germline CDR1 and CDR2: SGHVS and FNYEAQ. The CDR3 is made up of 14 amino acids. The J segment lost 1 base and the V segment lost 5 bases, leaving 4 bases of the junction unmatched. CDR3 sequence (DNA): TGTGCCAGCAGCCCATGGACAGGCCAAGAGACCCAGTACTTC. This encodes CASSPWTGQETQYF. The full variable domain, rest sourced from reference TRBV7-6 and TRBJ2-5, is GAGVSQSPRYKVTKRGQDVALRCDPISGHVSLYWYRQALGQGPEFLTYFNYEAQQDKSGLPNDRFSAERPEGSISTLTIQRTEQRDSAMYRCASSPWTGQETQYFGPGTRLLVL.

J is TRBJ1-2 and V is TRBV5-6; 9 bases agree with TRBD1. CDR1 is SGHDT and CDR2 is YYEEEE in the germline V gene. J lost 2 bases, V lost 2 bases, and 4 bases had no gene match. There are 15 residues in the CDR3. As DNA, the CDR3 is TGTGCCAGCAGCTTTCGAGGACAGGGGAACTATGGCTACACCTTC. Its protein is CASSFRGQGNYGYTF.

The V gene is TRBV18, the J gene TRBJ2-7, with 8 bases identical to TRBD1. The germline V gene has CDR1 KGHSH and CDR2 LQKENI. CDR3 length: 16 amino acids. The trim removed 3 bases at V and 0 bases at J, leaving 7 bases unmatched. CDR3 sequence: CASSPSQGASSYEQYF. The CDR3 DNA sequence: TGTGCCAGCTCACCCTCCCAGGGGGCGTCCTCCTACGAGCAGTACTTC. The whole variable domain, filled in from reference TRBV18 and TRBJ2-7, reads NAGVMQNPRHLVRRRGQEARLRCSPMKGHSHVYWYRQLPEEGLKFMVYLQKENIIDESGMPKERFSAEFPKEGPSILRIQQVVRGDSAAYFCASSPSQGASSYEQYFGPGTRLTVT.

This sequence joins TRBV19 and TRBJ2-3, with D possibly being TRBD1 (6 bases). Germline V gene sequence: CDR1 LNHDA, CDR2 SQIVND (reference sequence). CDR3 length: 15 amino acids. The V and J ends lost 7 bases and 1 base respectively, with 15 bases between them. This chain's CDR3 is CASNRRGVGTDTQYF. As DNA, the CDR3 is TGTGCCAGTAACCGCAGGGGCGTTGGCACAGATACGCAGTATTTT.

The rearrangement uses TRBV19 and TRBJ2-1, with 7 bases fitting TRBD1. Trimming removed 3 bases from V and 4 bases from J; junction bases left unmatched: 0. In germline, CDR1 is LNHDA, CDR2 SQIVND (reference sequence). This CDR3 spans 13 amino acids. CDR3: CASSMGQYNEQFF. DNA of the CDR3: TGTGCCAGTAGTATGGGACAGTACAATGAGCAGTTCTTC.

The chain combines TRBV27 with TRBJ2-2; 8 nucleotides match TRBD1. The CDR3 is made up of 16 amino acids. After removal of 6 bases from V and 2 bases from J, the junction contained 8 bases not matched to a gene. Germline CDR1 is MNHEY and CDR2 is SMNVEV (reference sequence). In DNA form, the CDR3 reads TGTGCCAGCAGCCCGCGCCAGGGGGCTAACACCGGGGAGCTGTTTTTT. Translation: CASSPRQGANTGELFF.

The chain links TRBV19 to TRBJ2-5; 12 positions agree with TRBD2. V dropped 5 bases and J dropped 4; count of bases not matched to a gene: 11. The CDR3 is made up of 17 amino acids. Germline V lookup: CDR1 LNHDA, CDR2 SQIVND (reference sequence). The DNA of the CDR3 is TGTGCCAGTAGTGTACCCAGGCTAGCGGGAGGGGGAGAGACCCAGTACTTC. Its translation: CASSVPRLAGGGETQYF.

This clone was detected a few times. The V call is TRBV4-1, the J call TRBJ2-3; D is uncertain. The germline V gene encodes CDR1 MGHRA and CDR2 YSYEKL. Trimming took off 1 base at V and 4 bases at J, with 9 bases between the two ends. The CDR3 extends over 14 amino acids. The CDR3 loop reads CASSQARVPDTQYF. CDR3 nucleotides: TGCGCCAGCAGCCAAGCTAGAGTACCAGATACGCAGTATTTT.

The V call is TRBV7-8, the J call TRBJ1-4; 7 bases are shared with TRBD1. The germline V gene has CDR1 SGHVS and CDR2 FQNEAQ. Germline trimming cut 4 bases from V and 2 bases from J; bases unmatched to any gene: 7. This CDR3 region has 16 residues. In DNA form, the CDR3 reads TGTGCCAGCAGCTCGACAGGGCTGAGTACTAATGAAAAACTGTTTTTT. Amino acid sequence: CASSSTGLSTNEKLFF.

In this sample, this clone turned up once. The rearrangement links TRBV19 to TRBJ2-5; a weak D match, TRBD1 (6 bases). CDR3 length: 15 amino acids. Germline CDR1 is LNHDA and CDR2 is SQIVND (reference sequence). Trimming stripped 5 bases from V and 2 bases from J, with 15 bases between. CDR3 sequence reads: CASSPTPGHQETQYF. In DNA, the CDR3 is TGTGCCAGTAGTCCCACACCGGGACATCAAGAGACCCAGTACTTC. The complete variable domain, with remaining parts taken from reference TRBV19 and TRBJ2-5, reads DGGITQSPKYLFRKEGQNVTLSCEQNLNHDAMYWYRQDPGQGLRLIYYSQIVNDFQKGDIAEGYSVSREKKESFPLTVTSAQKNPTAFYLCASSPTPGHQETQYFGPGTRLLVL.

V gene TRBV28 combines with J gene TRBJ2-2, with D unclear. V was trimmed by 5 bases and J by 0 bases, leaving 10 bases between them. Germline CDR1 MDHEN, CDR2 SYDVKM. The CDR3 is 15 residues long. The CDR3 DNA is TGTGCCAGCAGTCCTAATGCGGCGAACACCGGGGAGCTGTTTTTT. This codes for CASSPNAANTGELFF.

The chain employs TRBV11-2 and TRBJ2-7; 7 bases are shared with TRBD1. The V and J ends lost 3 bases and 4 bases, in that order; junction bases with no gene match: 9. Germline lookup yields CDR1 SGHAT and CDR2 FQNNGV. The CDR3 sequence is 15 residues long. This CDR3 is CASSLHPGQIYEQYF. The CDR3 DNA reads as TGTGCCAGCAGCTTGCACCCGGGACAGATTTACGAGCAGTACTTC.

This clone was seen only once. The rearrangement links TRBV6-5 to TRBJ2-7, with 9 bases matching TRBD1. Germline CDR1 is MNHEY and CDR2 is SVGAGI. Unmatched junction bases numbered 8, after V lost 5 bases and J lost 9 bases. This CDR3 spans 13 amino acids. The CDR3 loop is CASSRDREGVQYF. DNA of the CDR3: TGTGCCAGCAGTCGGGACAGGGAAGGGGTGCAGTACTTC.

The V and J genes are TRBV29-1 and TRBJ1-2; D is possibly TRBD1 (5 bases). This CDR3 region has 12 residues. With 3 bases removed from V and 3 bases from J, the gap between germline ends came to 8 bases. The germline gives CDR1 SQVTM, CDR2 ANQGSEA. The CDR3 coding sequence is TGCAGCGTTGATGTCAGGGACTATGGCTACACCTTC. It is translated as CSVDVRDYGYTF.

The J gene is TRBJ2-7, the V gene TRBV5-1; 14 nucleotides align to TRBD2. CDR1 and CDR2 (germline): SGHRS, YFSETQ. The CDR3 extends over 16 amino acids. Trimming removed 0 bases from V and 3 bases from J; junction bases left unmatched: 2. For the CDR3, the DNA is TGCGCCAGCAGCTTGGAGGGACTAGCGGGAGTCTACGAGCAGTACTTC. Its translation: CASSLEGLAGVYEQYF.

CDR3 nucleotide sequence: TGTGCCAGCAGCCTCGGGACAGGTCCGCGCGAGCAGTACTTC. Translated, it gives CASSLGTGPREQYF. V and J are TRBV11-1 and TRBJ2-7; 8 bases match TRBD1. Germline lookup yields CDR1 SGHAT and CDR2 FQDESV (reference sequence). The CDR3 totals 14 residues. V lost 5 bases and J lost 6; bases outside the gene matches: 9.

This clone was seen once. The chain couples TRBV21-1 to TRBJ2-5; the table assigns TRBD2, which was not confirmed against the DNA. TRBV21-1 is a documented pseudogene. The CDR3 length is 17 residues. Here the CDR3 DNA reads TGTGCCAGCAGCAAAGAAGGTAGCGGGAGGGCCGGCGAGACCCAGTACTTC. Translation gives CASSKEGSGRAGETQYF.